This T cell receptor (beta chain) originates from a study of shared clonotypes between healthy human individuals. In germline, CDR1 is SGDLS, CDR2 YYNGEE. The CDR3 runs to 15 residues. Trimming pared 4 bases from V and 4 bases from J, leaving 16 bases between. A deep-level run was used for the assay. The assay was immunoSEQ multiplex PCR, and TCRdb's table has in-frame clones only and misses some. The table shows approximately 1.4 million clones, with about 98% occurring only once. This receptor was obtained from a man younger than 40 in good health. Source material: naive CD4+ T cells sorted from blood. Stated subset: CD45RA+ positively selected. V and J are TRBV9 and TRBJ2-3; D remains ambiguous. The chain's CDR3 is CASSSRTGRADTQYF. The CDR3 DNA sequence: TGTGCCAGCAGCTCCAGGACCGGTAGGGCAGATACGCAGTATTTT.